Presented here are 30 T cell receptor beta chains from one specimen sequenced in a study of long-term antiretroviral therapy in people with HIV. Survey level was the resolution at which the v3.0 immunoSEQ assay ran. Sequencing was performed with immunoSEQ multiplex PCR; in TCRdb, only in-frame clones are kept and a portion is missing. This table holds around 43,000 clones, 94% found once. Sequenced here: unsorted PBMCs, sampled around 9.2 years after starting antiretroviral therapy. These receptors originate from a young man with HIV.

V usage is TRBV11-3 and J usage is TRBJ2-2, with D unclear. CDR1 is SGHNT and CDR2 is YENEEA in the germline V gene. The V gene lost 5 bases and the J gene lost 1 base, with 14 bases spanning the gap. The CDR3 consists of 16 residues. In DNA, the CDR3 is TGTGCCAGCAGCCGGACGTTTTTACTGAACACCGGGGAGCTGTTTTTT. Protein: CASSRTFLLNTGELFF.

The chain links TRBV6-1 to TRBJ1-3; TRBD1 matches at 7 bases. The CDR3 is 14 residues long. With V trimmed by 8 bases and J by 2 bases, 6 bases remained unmatched. Germline lookup yields CDR1 MNHNS and CDR2 SASEGT. The CDR3 region is CASLVGQAGNTIYF. In DNA form, the CDR3 reads TGTGCCAGCTTAGTCGGACAGGCTGGAAACACCATATATTTT.

This chain joins TRBV6-5 and TRBJ1-6; no reliable D call. This CDR3 has 14 residues. Germline-derived CDR1 and CDR2 are MNHEY and SVGAGI. Trimming left V 2 bases short and J 2 bases short, with 4 bases between. The CDR3 bases are TGTGCCAGCAGTTACACTACCTATAATTCACCCCTCCACTTT. Translation gives CASSYTTYNSPLHF.

The genes are TRBV7-3 and TRBJ2-2; 9 bases line up with TRBD1. The CDR3 has 14 residues. V trimming: 5 bases; J trimming: 8 bases; junction bases outside the gene matches: 6. CDR1 and CDR2 from the germline V gene are SGHTA and FQGTGA. DNA for the CDR3: TGTGCCAGCAGCGAACAGGGGGCGTTGGGGGAGCTGTTTTTT. Translation: CASSEQGALGELFF. The full variable domain, with the rest looked up from reference TRBV7-3 and TRBJ2-2, is GAGVSQTPSNKVTEKGKYVELRCDPISGHTALYWYRQSLGQGPEFLIYFQGTGAADDSGLPNDRFFAVRPEGSVSTLKIQRTERGDSAVYLCASSEQGALGELFFGEGSRLTVL.

This clone turned up a few times. CDR3 DNA sequence: TGCGCCAGCAGCCCGGAGACAGTTACCTTCTCTGGAAACACCATATATTTT. It is translated as CASSPETVTFSGNTIYF. V usage is TRBV4-1 and J usage is TRBJ1-3; maybe TRBD1 (5 bases). CDR1 and CDR2 from the germline V gene are MGHRA and YSYEKL. With 4 bases removed from V and 0 bases from J, the gap between germline ends came to 16 bases. This CDR3 contains 17 residues.

V and J are TRBV19 and TRBJ2-7; TRBD1 agrees at 9 bases. CDR1 and CDR2 (germline): LNHDA, SQIVND (reference sequence). Unmatched junction bases numbered 3, after V lost 7 bases and J lost 5 bases. The CDR3 sequence is 12 residues long. CDR3 sequence: CASTDRGHEQYF. The DNA of the CDR3 is TGTGCCAGTACGGACAGGGGACACGAGCAGTACTTC.

This clone has only one observation. The V call is TRBV7-8, the J call TRBJ1-4; D ambiguous. CDR1 is SGHVS, CDR2 FQNEAQ, per germline. CDR3 size: 15 residues. Trimming took 1 base from V and 5 from J, leaving 11 bases between them. Written as DNA, the CDR3 is TGTGCCAGCAGCTTAGAGGTTGGCCCGAATGAAAAACTGTTTTTT. Encoded protein: CASSLEVGPNEKLFF.

The CDR3 DNA reads as TGTGCCAGCAGCCAAGATCCCCTAGCGGGCTCCTACAATGAGCAGTTCTTC. Translation: CASSQDPLAGSYNEQFF. This rearrangement joins TRBV4-2 to TRBJ2-1, with 8 nucleotides matching TRBD2. The CDR3 totals 17 residues. The V segment lost 0 bases and the J segment 0 bases; nucleotides outside the gene matches: 4. Germline assignment: CDR1 LGHNA and CDR2 YNFKEQ.

The chain uses TRBV6-6 and TRBJ1-1; D gene ambiguous. V shed 1 base and J shed 4 bases, with 13 bases lying between them. The CDR3 has 15 amino acids. The germline V gene encodes CDR1 MNHNY and CDR2 SVGAGI (reference sequence). CDR3 bases: TGTGCCAGCAGTTACTTTACCGGAGCCGTCACTGAAGCTTTCTTT. Its translation: CASSYFTGAVTEAFF.

The chain recombines TRBV28 with TRBJ2-7; D is unresolved. This CDR3 is 13 amino acids long. Looked up from germline, CDR1 is MDHEN and CDR2 is SYDVKM. V lost 2 bases, J lost 2 bases, and 7 bases lay in between. As DNA, the CDR3 is TGTGCCAGCAGTTTAACAGAGACCTACGAGCAGTACGTC. This sequence encodes CASSLTETYEQYV.

The J gene is TRBJ1-1, the V gene TRBV6-6, with 7 bases aligning to TRBD1. This CDR3 is 15 amino acids long. Germline values: CDR1 MNHNY, CDR2 SVGAGI (reference sequence). The V gene end was trimmed by 7 bases and the J gene end by 2 bases; junction bases not matched to a gene: 10. DNA for the CDR3: TGTGCCAGCATTGTAGGGGACAGAGTTAACACTGAAGCTTTCTTT. This codes for CASIVGDRVNTEAFF.

Only one count was recorded for this clone. This chain links TRBV7-2 with TRBJ1-3, with D unclear. Germline V CDR1 and CDR2: SGHTA, FQGNSA. The V and J ends lost 2 bases and 5 bases respectively, with 4 bases between them. The CDR3 contains 12 residues. CDR3 coding DNA: TGTGCCAGCAGCTTAAACAGAAACACCATATATTTT. Amino acid sequence: CASSLNRNTIYF. The whole variable domain, filled in from reference TRBV7-2 and TRBJ1-3, reads GAGVSQSPSNKVTEKGKDVELRCDPISGHTALYWYRQSLGQGLEFLIYFQGNSAPDKSGLPSDRFSAERTGGSVSTLTIQRTQQEDSAVYLCASSLNRNTIYFGEGSWLTVV.

The chain's CDR3 is CASSGREGWTEAFF. The CDR3 DNA reads as TGTGCCAGCAGTGGAAGGGAGGGCTGGACTGAAGCTTTCTTT. The rearrangement joins TRBV25-1 to TRBJ1-1, with D unresolved. Looked up from germline, CDR1 is MGHDK and CDR2 is SYGVNS. The CDR3 covers 14 residues. The germline V and J ends were trimmed by 4 bases and 5 bases, with 14 bases remaining between them.

The chain combines TRBV19 with TRBJ2-5; 7 positions agree with TRBD1. Germline values: CDR1 LNHDA, CDR2 SQIVND (reference sequence). The CDR3 length is 16 residues. After removal of 4 bases from V and 5 bases from J, the junction contained 13 bases not matched to a gene. The CDR3 region is CASSTMGQRTGETQYF. The CDR3 nucleotides read TGTGCCAGTAGTACAATGGGACAGAGGACGGGGGAGACCCAGTACTTC.

This chain links TRBV4-1 with TRBJ2-5; D possibly uses TRBD1 or TRBD2 (5 bases each). TRBJ2-7 matches the DNA end more closely, so the J call is doubtful. The CDR3 loop spans 15 amino acids. Germline lookup yields CDR1 MGHRA and CDR2 YSYEKL. CDR3 sequence (DNA): TGCGCCAGCAGCCCCGACCTGGGGGTAGGGTACGAGCAGTACTTC. Protein: CASSPDLGVGYEQYF.

V and J are TRBV19 and TRBJ1-6; possibly TRBD1 for D (6 bases). V lost 3 bases to trimming and J lost 0 bases, with 18 bases between them. Germline-derived CDR1 and CDR2 are LNHDA and SQIVND (reference sequence). This CDR3 region has 19 residues. The CDR3 DNA reads TGTGCCAGTAGTATTTCTGCCAGGGGCCAATACTCCTATAATTCACCCCTCCACTTT. Protein sequence: CASSISARGQYSYNSPLHF.

The chain has TRBV10-3 and TRBJ1-1; D might be TRBD1 (5 bases). The CDR3 length is 14 residues. The germline V gene has CDR1 ENHRY and CDR2 SYGVKD. Trimming removed 6 bases from V and 1 base from J, with 12 bases in between. The DNA of the CDR3 is TGTGCCATCAGCCCCATCGGACAGAACACTGAAGCTTTCTTT. Protein: CAISPIGQNTEAFF.

The V and J genes are TRBV6-5 and TRBJ1-2; 8 bases agree with TRBD1. Germline CDR1 and CDR2: MNHEY and SVGAGI. V shed 6 bases and J 6 bases; nucleotides not matched to a gene: 9. The CDR3 is 14 amino acids. The CDR3 here is CASSRDRTYDGYTF. CDR3 nucleotide sequence: TGTGCCAGCAGCCGGGACAGGACCTACGATGGCTACACCTTC.

The genes are TRBV2 and TRBJ2-4; a weak D match, TRBD1 (6 bases). V was trimmed by 6 bases and J by 1 base, leaving 13 bases between them. CDR3 length: 15 residues. CDR1 and CDR2 (germline): SNHLY, FYNNEI. In DNA, the CDR3 is TGTGCCAGCAGGCAACAGGGAATGGCCAAAAACATTCAGTACTTC. Encoded protein: CASRQQGMAKNIQYF. Supplemented by reference TRBV2 and TRBJ2-4, the full variable domain reads EPEVTQTPSHQVTQMGQEVILRCVPISNHLYFYWYRQILGQKVEFLVSFYNNEISEKSEIFDDQFSVERPDGSNFTLKIRSTKLEDSAMYFCASRQQGMAKNIQYFGAGTRLSVL.

V is TRBV6-4 and J is TRBJ2-3; D might be TRBD2 (6 bases). This CDR3 region has 14 residues. V gave up 3 bases and J gave up 2 bases, with 9 bases separating them. Per germline, CDR1 MRHNA and CDR2 SNTAGT. The CDR3 DNA is TGTGCCAGCAGTGAATCTAGCGACACAGATACGCAGTATTTT. It yields the protein CASSESSDTDTQYF.

This chain uses TRBV5-1 with TRBJ1-1, with 7 positions matching TRBD1. The CDR3 is 16 residues long. Trimming cost V 4 bases and J 0 bases; bases outside gene matches: 9. The germline CDR1 and CDR2 sequences are SGHRS and YFSETQ. The CDR3 bases are TGCGCCAGCAGCCCTCCCAGGACAGGCATGAACACTGAAGCTTTCTTT. It translates to CASSPPRTGMNTEAFF.

The table lists this clone with a count of one. CDR3 DNA sequence: TGTGCCAGCTCCGCCTCCGCTAACTATGGCTACACCTTC. Translated: CASSASANYGYTF. The chain links TRBV18 to TRBJ1-2; D remains ambiguous. Per the germline V gene, CDR1 is KGHSH and CDR2 is LQKENI. The CDR3 is made up of 13 amino acids. The V end lost 6 bases, the J end lost 0 bases, and 8 bases lay between the germline ends.

The gene calls are TRBV28 and TRBJ1-2; TRBD1 matches 9 bases. The V segment lost 5 bases and the J segment 9 bases; nucleotides outside the gene matches: 10. In germline, CDR1 is MDHEN, CDR2 SYDVKM. This CDR3 is built from 14 residues. Here the CDR3 DNA reads TGTGCCAGCAGTGTCCCCGGGACAGGGACAAGCTACACCTTC. This sequence encodes CASSVPGTGTSYTF.

The chain uses TRBV2 and TRBJ2-5, with TRBD1 identical over 9 bases. Per the germline V gene, CDR1 is SNHLY and CDR2 is FYNNEI. V lost 5 bases and J lost 3; bases outside the gene matches: 7. This CDR3 is built from 15 residues. Here the CDR3 DNA reads TGTGCCAGCAGTTTCCAGAGACAGGGGGAAGAGACCCAGTACTTC. Its translation is CASSFQRQGEETQYF. Using reference TRBV2 and TRBJ2-5 for the parts outside the CDR3, the full variable domain is EPEVTQTPSHQVTQMGQEVILRCVPISNHLYFYWYRQILGQKVEFLVSFYNNEISEKSEIFDDQFSVERPDGSNFTLKIRSTKLEDSAMYFCASSFQRQGEETQYFGPGTRLLVL.

The J gene is TRBJ2-3, the V gene TRBV5-1; 7 nucleotides line up with TRBD2. Losses at the gene ends were 4 bases for V and 2 bases for J; bases not matched to a gene: 10. The CDR3 runs to 16 residues. The germline V gene encodes CDR1 SGHRS and CDR2 YFSETQ. CDR3 in amino acids: CASSPRGVLHTDTQYF. The CDR3 DNA reads as TGCGCCAGCAGCCCCCGGGGGGTCTTGCACACAGATACGCAGTATTTT.

This chain connects TRBV2 to TRBJ1-2, with unresolved D. CDR1 SNHLY and CDR2 FYNNEI come from the germline V gene. The CDR3 runs to 14 residues. V was shortened by 3 bases and J by 0 bases, with 8 bases between the two germline ends. CDR3 DNA sequence: TGTGCCAGCAGTGACTATGGAGCTAACTATGGCTACACCTTC. Residues: CASSDYGANYGYTF.

CDR3 coding DNA: TGCGCCAGCAGCTTTGGGACAGGGTCCTACGAGCAGTACTTC. Its protein product is CASSFGTGSYEQYF. The V gene is TRBV5-1, the J gene TRBJ2-7; 9 nucleotides match TRBD1. This CDR3 has 14 residues. Germline V gives CDR1 SGHRS, CDR2 YFSETQ. V lost 2 bases, J lost 1 base, and 1 base stayed unmatched.

The rearrangement joins TRBV7-2 to TRBJ1-5; no firm D call. The V end was cut by 1 base, the J end by 3 bases, with 7 bases between. The germline V gene encodes CDR1 SGHTA and CDR2 FQGNSA. CDR3 length: 14 amino acids. CDR3 nucleotides: TGTGCCAGCAGCTTAGATGGGATCAATCAGCCCCAGCATTTT. It encodes CASSLDGINQPQHF.

The V call is TRBV28, the J call TRBJ1-1, with D perhaps matching TRBD1 (5 bases). The V and J ends lost 7 bases and 0 bases respectively, with 12 bases between them. CDR3 length equals 14 residues. Germline CDR1 and CDR2: MDHEN and SYDVKM. CDR3 amino acids: CASKATALNTEAFF. CDR3 in DNA: TGTGCCAGCAAGGCGACAGCTCTGAACACTGAAGCTTTCTTT.

The genes are TRBV11-2 and TRBJ1-1; no clear D gene. Germline loops: CDR1 SGHAT, CDR2 FQNNGV. The CDR3 consists of 13 residues. The ends were cut back, 5 bases at V and 3 bases at J, with 10 bases in the middle. The CDR3 DNA sequence: TGTGCCAGCAGCGCTCTCTTTCACACTGAAGCTTTCTTT. Amino acids: CASSALFHTEAFF.